A selection of T cell receptor beta chains follows, all from one sample in a study of T-cell memory formation after mild COVID-19. Each CDR3 protein gets one entry after TCRdb re-called the 5' RACE reads with MiXCR. The table shows more than 150,000 distinct CDR3 sequences, with approximately 18% occurring only once. The sample comprised PBMCs or a T cell subset sorted from them (not recorded which). Source of these receptors: a man aged 18-30 years who had mild COVID-19 (a few samples of this study predate the infection). Cell type and time point are not known. The CDR3 runs from the conserved cysteine through the conserved F or W. Fields, in order: clone size, D gene, V gene, J gene, CDR3 DNA, CDR3 protein. The D gene is left open where the match is weak. The size field is filled for only some rows; it gives once, few, many or a size class.

>few|.|TRBV7-4|TRBJ1-5
TGTGCCAGCAGCCACGATCAGCCCCAGCATTTT
CASSHDQPQHF
>.|TRBD2|TRBV12-3/TRBV12-4|TRBJ2-7
TGTGCCAGCAGACGAGGGAGGGTGGACGAGCAGTACTTC
CASRRGRVDEQYF
>few|.|TRBV5-1|TRBJ1-1
TGCGCCAGCAGCTTGGACAACATTGGGGGCACTGAAGCTTTCTTT
CASSLDNIGGTEAFF
>.|.|TRBV12-5|TRBJ1-3
TGTGCTAGTGGTTTGGTAGCAAGCCACTCTGGAAACACCATATATTTT
CASGLVASHSGNTIYF
>few|.|TRBV20-1|TRBJ2-3
TGCAGTGCCCCGGACTACACAGATACGCAGTATTTT
CSAPDYTDTQYF
>.|.|TRBV7-3|TRBJ2-5
TGTGCCAGCAGCCCCGGTGGACAAGAGACCCAGTACTTC
CASSPGGQETQYF
>.|.|TRBV6-2/TRBV6-3|TRBJ2-7
TGTGCCAGCAGCCTGGGTGGAAGGAACTACGAGCAGTACTTC
CASSLGGRNYEQYF
>few|TRBD1|TRBV7-3|TRBJ1-1
TGTGCCAGCAGTACAGGGGGTGGAGGCACTGAAGCTTTCTTT
CASSTGGGGTEAFF
>few|TRBD1|TRBV12-3/TRBV12-4|TRBJ2-2
TGTGCCAGCAGATGGACAGGGACCGGGGAGCTGTTTTTT
CASRWTGTGELFF
>.|TRBD1|TRBV6-5|TRBJ1-1
TGTGCCAGCAGTCAAACAGGGGGAACCACTGAAGCTTTCTTT
CASSQTGGTTEAFF
>many|.|TRBV5-1|TRBJ2-1
TGCGCCAGCAGCTTGGGACAGGCAGCATGGAATGAGCAGTTCTTC
CASSLGQAAWNEQFF
>.|.|TRBV18|TRBJ1-2
TGTGCCAGCTCACCATCCCCGGTCGGTCTGGGACGTGGGGGCTACACCTTC
CASSPSPVGLGRGGYTF
>.|TRBD2|TRBV20-1|TRBJ2-3
TGCAGTGCCGGGAGGGGGGGAATGGCAACAGATACGCAGTATTTT
CSAGRGGMATDTQYF
>.|.|TRBV7-9|TRBJ1-1
TGTGCCAGCAGCTCTCGAATCGGTGTGGCTGAAGCTTTCTTT
CASSSRIGVAEAFF
>.|.|TRBV11-2|TRBJ2-2
TGTGCCAGCAGCTTGGTCAGAAACACCGGGGAGCTGTTTTTT
CASSLVRNTGELFF
>.|.|TRBV7-2|TRBJ2-3
TGTGCCGTTACCTACCAAGGGGGAGGCACAGATACGCAGTATTTT
CAVTYQGGGTDTQYF
>many|TRBD2|TRBV3-1|TRBJ2-5
TGTGCCAGCAGCACTAGCGGGGGGCAAGAGACCCAGTACTTC
CASSTSGGQETQYF
>.|.|TRBV12-3/TRBV12-4|TRBJ1-6
TGTGCCAGCAGTCAACAGGGACCCCTCCACTTT
CASSQQGPLHF
>.|.|TRBV14|TRBJ2-7
TGTGCCAGCAGCCAAGATCAGAATACGAGGCAGTACTTC
CASSQDQNTRQYF
>.|TRBD2|TRBV7-2|TRBJ2-3
TGTGCCAGCAGCTTAAATCAACGGGGGGTTGGCGCAGATACGCAGTATTTT
CASSLNQRGVGADTQYF
>.|.|TRBV12-3/TRBV12-4|TRBJ2-5
TGTGCCAGCAGGGGGTCAGCACTCCAAGAGACCCAGTACTTC
CASRGSALQETQYF
>.|.|TRBV2|TRBJ2-2
TGTGCCAGCAGCAATGTAAACAGCGGGGAGCTGTTTTTT
CASSNVNSGELFF
>few|.|TRBV4-1|TRBJ2-7
TGCGCCAGCACACAGGCCCAAGGGTTAAGCGACGAGCAGTACTTC
CASTQAQGLSDEQYF
>.|.|TRBV20-1|TRBJ1-4
TGCAGTGCAGTTACCCTCGGCGGGGCGGCTAATGAAAAACTGTTTTTT
CSAVTLGGAANEKLFF
>.|.|TRBV9|TRBJ1-6
TGTGCCAGCAGCCTCCGAGCAGGGGTCGGGTGGTCACCCCTCCACTTT
CASSLRAGVGWSPLHF
>few|.|TRBV5-4|TRBJ2-1
TGTGCCAGCAGCTCTTCTGGGGGGGCGGATGAGCAGTTCTTC
CASSSSGGADEQFF
>few|TRBD2|TRBV11-3|TRBJ2-3
TGTGCCAGCAGCTTAGGACTAGCCGGTGATACGCAGTATTTT
CASSLGLAGDTQYF
>.|.|TRBV12-3/TRBV12-4|TRBJ2-5
TGTGCCAGCATTCCGAGGCGGGGAGAGACCCAGTACTTC
CASIPRRGETQYF
>.|.|TRBV12-3/TRBV12-4|TRBJ1-1
TGTGCCAGCAGTTTAATGGGCGGGAACACTGAAGCTTTCTTT
CASSLMGGNTEAFF
>few|TRBD1|TRBV7-8|TRBJ2-3
TGTGCCAGCAGCTCAGGACAGGGAACGCAGTATTTT
CASSSGQGTQYF
>.|.|TRBV4-1|TRBJ1-5
TGCGCCAGCAGCCGCGGCGGCCCGCTGGGATACGATCATCCCCAGCATTTT
CASSRGGPLGYDHPQHF
>few|TRBD2|TRBV27|TRBJ2-7
TGTGCCAGCAGTCCTTACCTAGCGGGGGGCTACGAGCAGTACTTC
CASSPYLAGGYEQYF
>.|.|TRBV7-3|TRBJ2-5
TGTGCCAGCAGCTCCGGGGCGAGGGAGACCCAGTACTTC
CASSSGARETQYF